The 21 T cell receptor beta chains listed next were all sequenced from one sample in a study of blood T cell repertoires in COVID-19. Profiled with immunoSEQ multiplex PCR; TCRdb holds only in-frame clones, not every one. This sample carries hundreds of thousands of clones, around nine tenths of them seen once, and the ten largest clones take around 10%. Sequenced sample: PBMCs or T cells enriched from blood (not recorded which). The receptors originated from a woman aged 50 to 60 who had recovered from COVID-19.

The chain recombines TRBV6-5 with TRBJ1-2; D may be TRBD1 (5 bases). The germline V and J ends were trimmed by 6 bases and 6 bases, with 8 bases remaining between them. CDR1 is MNHEY and CDR2 is SVGAGI in the germline V gene. This CDR3 comprises 11 residues. The chain's CDR3 is CASRGEDGYTF. CDR3 nucleotides: TGTGCCAGCAGAGGGGAAGATGGCTACACCTTC.

This clone was seen more than once but under ten times. This rearrangement joins TRBV29-1 to TRBJ2-3; 7 bases align to TRBD2. The germline V gene encodes CDR1 SQVTM and CDR2 ANQGSEA. V dropped 3 bases and J dropped 2; count of bases not matched to a gene: 5. The CDR3 consists of 14 residues. The CDR3 nucleotides read TGCAGCGTTGATACTAGCGCGATCACAGATACGCAGTATTTT. Protein product: CSVDTSAITDTQYF.

The chain carries TRBV19 and TRBJ1-2; 8 nucleotides agree with TRBD1. Germline V gene lookup returns CDR1 LNHDA and CDR2 SQIVND (reference sequence). This CDR3 region has 18 residues. V lost 4 bases, J lost 0 bases, and 13 bases stayed unmatched. The DNA for the CDR3 is TGTGCCAGTAGTACTCGACAGGGGACGAGGGCCTCTAACTATGGCTACACCTTC. Its protein is CASSTRQGTRASNYGYTF.

This chain joins TRBV27 and TRBJ1-6, with a possible D match to TRBD1 (5 bases). V was trimmed by 6 bases and J by 10 bases, leaving 10 bases between them. The germline V gene encodes CDR1 MNHEY and CDR2 SMNVEV (reference sequence). This CDR3 has 12 residues. The CDR3 coding sequence is TGTGCCAGCAGGACAGCCGAGTCACCCCTCCACTTT. The encoded protein is CASRTAESPLHF.

The V and J genes are TRBV7-2 and TRBJ2-1; 9 positions match TRBD1. The germline CDR1 and CDR2 sequences are SGHTA and FQGNSA. The CDR3 covers 15 residues. The V and J ends lost 5 bases and 6 bases, in that order; junction bases with no gene match: 8. The CDR3 spells CASSPSPGQGNEQFF. The CDR3 DNA sequence: TGTGCCAGCAGCCCTAGTCCGGGACAGGGCAATGAGCAGTTCTTC.

This sequence joins TRBV27 and TRBJ1-6; TRBD1 aligns across 7 bases. Germline trimming cut 0 bases from V and 14 bases from J; bases unmatched to any gene: 7. This CDR3 contains 14 residues. Germline V gene lookup returns CDR1 MNHEY and CDR2 SMNVEV (reference sequence). The CDR3 sequence is CASSLSGGPFTLHF. The CDR3 nucleotides read TGTGCCAGCAGTTTATCAGGGGGCCCTTTTACCCTCCACTTT.

This clone was seen once. The chain uses TRBV11-3 and TRBJ1-2, with TRBD1 identical over 7 bases. The junction had 13 bases not matched to a gene; V was cut back by 5 bases and J by 1 base. The CDR3 covers 17 residues. The germline V gene encodes CDR1 SGHNT and CDR2 YENEEA. The CDR3 loop reads CASSPAGRGNRNYGYTF. CDR3 DNA sequence: TGTGCCAGCAGCCCCGCGGGCAGGGGGAATCGTAACTATGGCTACACCTTC.

The gene calls are TRBV28 and TRBJ2-1, with D unclear. The CDR3 covers 14 residues. The V end was cut by 5 bases, the J end by 1 base, with 9 bases between. The germline gives CDR1 MDHEN, CDR2 SYDVKM. This CDR3 reads CASSQVQSYNEQFF. CDR3 coding DNA: TGTGCCAGCAGTCAGGTACAGTCCTACAATGAGCAGTTCTTC. Combining the CDR3 with reference TRBV28 and TRBJ2-1 gives the whole variable domain DVKVTQSSRYLVKRTGEKVFLECVQDMDHENMFWYRQDPGLGLRLIYFSYDVKMKEKGDIPEGYSVSREKKERFSLILESASTNQTSMYLCASSQVQSYNEQFFGPGTRLTVL.

The chain joins TRBV10-3 to TRBJ1-2; TRBD1 matches 7 bases. The CDR3 runs 15 residues. V lost 2 bases and J lost 7; bases outside the gene matches: 10. Germline V CDR1 and CDR2: ENHRY, SYGVKD. The CDR3, as DNA: TGTGCCATCAGTGAGGGAGGGACAGTCATTAGTGGCTACACCTTC. Amino acid sequence: CAISEGGTVISGYTF.

The V gene is TRBV5-1, the J gene TRBJ1-2; TRBD1 matches at 7 bases. The V gene's germline CDR1 is SGHRS and CDR2 YFSETQ. The length of the CDR3 is 15 residues. Losses at the gene ends were 4 bases for V and 5 bases for J; bases not matched to a gene: 11. The CDR3 protein is CASSHDREEGYGYTF. The CDR3 bases are TGCGCCAGCAGCCACGACAGGGAGGAAGGATATGGCTACACCTTC. The full variable domain, with the rest looked up from reference TRBV5-1 and TRBJ1-2, is KAGVTQTPRYLIKTRGQQVTLSCSPISGHRSVSWYQQTPGQGLQFLFEYFSETQRNKGNFPGRFSGRQFSNSRSEMNVSTLELGDSALYLCASSHDREEGYGYTFGSGTRLTVV.

The V and J genes are TRBV27 and TRBJ1-2; no firm D call. Germline loops: CDR1 MNHEY, CDR2 SMNVEV (reference sequence). Trimming removed 6 bases from V and 0 bases from J, with 14 bases in between. The length of the CDR3 is 15 residues. The CDR3 loop is CASRPLATANYGYTF. As DNA, the CDR3 is TGTGCCAGCAGACCCCTAGCGACGGCTAACTATGGCTACACCTTC.

This chain uses TRBV2 with TRBJ1-2; D is uncertain. Trimming stripped 7 bases from V and 6 bases from J, with 15 bases between. The CDR3 sequence is 13 residues long. Germline lookup yields CDR1 SNHLY and CDR2 FYNNEI. The CDR3 nucleotides read TGTGCCAGCAAGCTGAGTAGTGCCCATGGCTACACCTTC. This sequence encodes CASKLSSAHGYTF.

The CDR3 DNA reads TGCAGTGCCAAAAGACGCGGTGAAGCTTTCTTT. This sequence encodes CSAKRRGEAFF. The rearrangement joins TRBV20-1 to TRBJ1-1; D unresolved. Looked up from germline, CDR1 is DFQATT and CDR2 is SNEGSKA (reference sequence). This CDR3 spans 11 amino acids. The V gene lost 6 bases and the J gene lost 7 bases, with 12 bases spanning the gap.

The rearrangement uses TRBV19 and TRBJ1-2; TRBD1 is a possible D gene (5 bases). V gave up 3 bases and J gave up 4 bases, with 15 bases separating them. Germline CDR1 is LNHDA and CDR2 is SQIVND (reference sequence). The CDR3 has 15 residues. DNA of the CDR3: TGTGCCAGTAGTATGGCCGGGACTCCGACCTATGGCTACACCTTC. Protein: CASSMAGTPTYGYTF.

The rearrangement uses TRBV4-1 and TRBJ2-7; 9 positions agree with TRBD2. V was pared by 1 base and J by 1 base, with 8 bases of the junction left unmatched. CDR3 length: 17 residues. The germline V gene has CDR1 MGHRA and CDR2 YSYEKL. The chain's CDR3 is CASSQGGRGGPSYEQYF. For the CDR3, the DNA is TGCGCCAGCAGCCAAGGAGGGCGGGGGGGCCCATCCTACGAGCAGTACTTC.

The V call is TRBV12-3 or TRBV12-4, the J call TRBJ1-1; D gene ambiguous. There are 11 residues in the CDR3. Trimming took off 1 base at V and 11 bases at J, with 8 bases between the two ends. The CDR3: CASSLGWEAFF. The CDR3 DNA follows: TGTGCCAGCAGTTTAGGGTGGGAGGCTTTCTTT.

This sequence joins TRBV4-1 and TRBJ1-5; D is unresolved. V dropped 0 bases and J dropped 3 bases, with 15 bases sitting between them. CDR3 length: 17 residues. CDR1 and CDR2 (germline): MGHRA, YSYEKL. CDR3 DNA: TGCGCCAGCAGCCAAGATCTGGCGGCGCCCGCCAATCAGCCCCAGCATTTT. Its translation is CASSQDLAAPANQPQHF.

This chain connects TRBV20-1 to TRBJ1-2, with unresolved D. V was cut by 5 bases and J by 4 bases, with 11 bases left in between. CDR1 is DFQATT and CDR2 is SNEGSKA in the germline V gene (reference sequence). The CDR3 extends over 12 amino acids. The CDR3 protein is CSARGGAYGYTF. The CDR3 nucleotides read TGCAGTGCTCGTGGTGGAGCCTATGGCTACACCTTC.

This clone was picked up one time. The rearrangement uses TRBV28 and TRBJ1-2, with TRBD1 matching over 7 bases. CDR1 is MDHEN, CDR2 SYDVKM, per germline. V dropped 8 bases and J dropped 2; count of bases not matched to a gene: 11. CDR3 length: 15 residues. The CDR3 DNA is TGTGCCAGCCAGACAGGGCAAGACCTAAACTATGGCTACACCTTC. It yields the protein CASQTGQDLNYGYTF.

In this sample, this clone turned up once. The V call is TRBV14, the J call TRBJ2-6, with a tentative D call TRBD2 (5 bases). Germline CDR1 reads SGHDN; CDR2 reads FVKESK. The CDR3 runs to 13 residues. V dropped 5 bases and J dropped 7 bases, with 9 bases sitting between them. The CDR3 DNA follows: TGTGCCAGCAGCTTTGGAGGTGCCAACGTCCTGACTTTC. It translates to CASSFGGANVLTF.

The chain carries TRBV19 and TRBJ1-1, with D possibly being TRBD1 (6 bases). Trimming removed 6 bases at V and 5 bases at J, with 16 bases between. CDR1 is LNHDA, CDR2 SQIVND, per germline (reference sequence). This CDR3 comprises 14 residues. The CDR3 region is CASSATGGATEAFF. The CDR3 bases are TGTGCCAGTAGCGCGACAGGTGGTGCAACTGAAGCTTTCTTT.